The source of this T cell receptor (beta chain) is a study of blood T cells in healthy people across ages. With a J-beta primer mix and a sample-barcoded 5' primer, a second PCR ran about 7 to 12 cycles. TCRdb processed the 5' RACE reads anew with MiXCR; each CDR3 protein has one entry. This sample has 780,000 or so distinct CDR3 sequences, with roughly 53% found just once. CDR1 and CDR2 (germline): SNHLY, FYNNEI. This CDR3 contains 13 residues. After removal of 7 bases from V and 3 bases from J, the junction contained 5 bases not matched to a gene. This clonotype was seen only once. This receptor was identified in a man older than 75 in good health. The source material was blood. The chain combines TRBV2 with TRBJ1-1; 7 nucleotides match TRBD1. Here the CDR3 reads CASNNRGHTEAFF. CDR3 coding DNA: TGTGCCAGCAATAACAGGGGCCACACTGAAGCTTTCTTT.